This note documents a single T cell receptor beta chain sequence. Antigen unknown. The data belong to a study of T cell responses to AZD1222 COVID-19 vaccine. General study points: Of the AZD1222 recipients, only six were seropositive at baseline.

The CDR3 length is 14 residues. Germline V lookup: CDR1 SNHLY, CDR2 FYNNEI. V shed 7 bases and J shed 3 bases, with 15 bases lying between them. Clones were read by immunoSEQ multiplex PCR, and TCRdb kept only the in-frame ones, dropping some. The sample consists of roughly 91,000 clones, 70% to 90% of them appearing once. This receptor was taken from an adult in good health. The chain couples TRBV2 to TRBJ1-2; D is undetermined. The material was peripheral blood, obtained on day 0 of AZD1222 vaccination. As DNA, the CDR3 is TGTGCCAGCACGAGGACCCCGGAGGACTATGGCTACACCTTC. The encoded protein is CASTRTPEDYGYTF.